This TCR beta chain comes out of a study of cytomegalovirus exposure and HLA in healthy donors. In the PCR, 60 Vbeta and 13 Jbeta primers were used. The table came from immunoSEQ multiplex PCR; TCRdb's copy has only in-frame clones and leaves some out. Among 150,000 to 200,000 clones listed, roughly 80% were seen once. The CDR3 is 16 residues long. The V gene lost 1 base and the J gene lost 0 bases, with 10 bases spanning the gap. Germline assignment: CDR1 SEHNR and CDR2 FQNEAQ (reference sequence). Regarding the study as a whole: Of the V segments, some could not be distinguished, including TRBV6-2 and TRBV6-3, and were excluded. Previously analyzed data showed that most TCR beta V segments were productive at a frequency of about 90% or about 30%. As was reported, the classifier diagnosed cytomegalovirus status with high specificity and sensitivity. As a later analysis showed, a missense DCLRE1C variant was linked to trimming of TCR beta V- and J-genes.

Remarks on this clone: Antigen unknown.

The V and J genes are TRBV7-9 and TRBJ1-5, with D uncertain. What was sequenced was PBMCs. This sequence was found in a man aged 18 to 29 in good health and CMV-seropositive. The CDR3 DNA is TGTGCCAGCAGCTTAGAGTCTGGGCATAGCAATCAGCCCCAGCATTTT. It yields the protein CASSLESGHSNQPQHF.